This entry is about one TCR beta chain. Its cognate antigen is unknown. Isolated RNA was reverse transcribed in full, so expressed TCRB transcripts were sequenced. The protocol was immunoSEQ multiplex PCR, while the TCRdb copy is restricted to in-frame clones and leaves out a portion. This sample has some 130,000 clones, with around 8.8% found just once. The record originates from a study of beta chain features in type 1 diabetes. The CDR3 is 14 residues long. The germline V gene encodes CDR1 MDHEN and CDR2 SYDVKM. The V segment lost 6 bases and the J segment 10 bases; nucleotides outside the gene matches: 6. Overall study findings and caveats: Among all four CD4+ subsets, Type 1 diabetes patients had TCRB CDR3s that were moderately but significantly shorter. Naive, central memory and regulatory TCRB repertoires appeared more similar among patients than healthy donors. The study left unresolved whether HLA type influences TCRB rearrangement.

This TCR came from a young man with type 1 diabetes. Sample: central memory CD4+ T cells from blood. The V gene is TRBV28, the J gene TRBJ2-3, with 14 bases fitting TRBD2. The CDR3 bases are TGTGCCAGCAGAGGACTAGCGGGGGGAGGGGCGCAGTATTTT. Translated: CASRGLAGGGAQYF.